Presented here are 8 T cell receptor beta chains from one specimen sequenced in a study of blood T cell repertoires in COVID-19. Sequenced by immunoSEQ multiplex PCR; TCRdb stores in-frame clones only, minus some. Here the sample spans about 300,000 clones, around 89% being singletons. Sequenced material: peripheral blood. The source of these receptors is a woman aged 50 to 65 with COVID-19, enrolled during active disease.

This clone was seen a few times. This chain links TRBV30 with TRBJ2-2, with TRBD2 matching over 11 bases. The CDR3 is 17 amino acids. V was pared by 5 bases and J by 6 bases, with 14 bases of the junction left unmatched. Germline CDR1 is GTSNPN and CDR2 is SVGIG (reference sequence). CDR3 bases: TGTGCCTGGTATCCCGAAACTAGCGGGAGTTTGGCCGGGGAGCTGTTTTTT. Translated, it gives CAWYPETSGSLAGELFF. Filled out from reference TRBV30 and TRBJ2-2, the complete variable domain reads SQTIHQWPATLVQPVGSPLSLECTVEGTSNPNLYWYRQAAGRGLQLLFYSVGIGQISSEVPQNLSASRPQDRQFILSSKKLLLSDSGFYLCAWYPETSGSLAGELFFGEGSRLTVL.

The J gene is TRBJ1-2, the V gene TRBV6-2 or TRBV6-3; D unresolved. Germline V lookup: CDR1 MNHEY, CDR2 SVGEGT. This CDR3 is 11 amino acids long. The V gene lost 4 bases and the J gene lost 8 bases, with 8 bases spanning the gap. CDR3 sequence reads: CASSFSVGYTF. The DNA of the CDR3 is TGTGCCAGCAGTTTTTCAGTGGGCTACACCTTC.

For the CDR3, the DNA is TGCAGTGGATGGACATCAGAGACCCAGTACTTC. This codes for CSGWTSETQYF. This chain uses TRBV20-1 with TRBJ2-5; possible D gene TRBD1, 5 bases. Germline lookup yields CDR1 DFQATT and CDR2 SNEGSKA (reference sequence). The CDR3 sequence is 11 residues long. Trimming took off 7 bases at V and 4 bases at J, with 10 bases between the two ends.

The CDR3: CASSLGGLGAGELFF. The DNA for the CDR3 is TGTGCCAGCAGTTTAGGCGGGCTCGGCGCCGGGGAGCTGTTTTTT. The rearrangement links TRBV28 to TRBJ2-2; D possibly corresponds to TRBD2 (5 bases). CDR1 and CDR2 (germline): MDHEN, SYDVKM. V lost 2 bases to trimming and J lost 6 bases, with 13 bases between them. This CDR3 region has 15 residues.

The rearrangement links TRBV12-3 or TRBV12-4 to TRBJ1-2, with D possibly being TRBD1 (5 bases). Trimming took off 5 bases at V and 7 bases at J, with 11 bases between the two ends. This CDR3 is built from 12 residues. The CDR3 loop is CASSGGEGGYTF. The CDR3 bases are TGTGCCAGCAGTGGGGGGGAGGGTGGCTACACCTTC.

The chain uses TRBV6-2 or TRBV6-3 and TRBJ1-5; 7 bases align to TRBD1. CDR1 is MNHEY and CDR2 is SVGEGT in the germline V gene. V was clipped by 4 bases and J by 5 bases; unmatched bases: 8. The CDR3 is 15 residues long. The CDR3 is CASSFRDRNYQPQHF. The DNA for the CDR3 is TGTGCCAGCAGTTTCCGGGACAGAAACTATCAGCCCCAGCATTTT.

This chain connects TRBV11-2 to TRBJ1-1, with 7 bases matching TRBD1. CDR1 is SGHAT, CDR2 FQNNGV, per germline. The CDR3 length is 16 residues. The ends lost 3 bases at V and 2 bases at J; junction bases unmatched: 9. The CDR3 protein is CASSLAGGFLNTEAFF. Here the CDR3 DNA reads TGTGCCAGCAGCTTGGCAGGGGGATTCCTAAACACTGAAGCTTTCTTT.

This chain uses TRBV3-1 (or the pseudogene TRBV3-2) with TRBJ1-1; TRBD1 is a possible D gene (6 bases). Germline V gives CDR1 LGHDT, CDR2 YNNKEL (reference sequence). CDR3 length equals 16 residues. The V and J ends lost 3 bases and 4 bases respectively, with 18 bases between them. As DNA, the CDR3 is TGTGCCAGCAGCCAGATGGGGGGACGGGGGGCCACTGAAGCTTTCTTT. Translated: CASSQMGGRGATEAFF.